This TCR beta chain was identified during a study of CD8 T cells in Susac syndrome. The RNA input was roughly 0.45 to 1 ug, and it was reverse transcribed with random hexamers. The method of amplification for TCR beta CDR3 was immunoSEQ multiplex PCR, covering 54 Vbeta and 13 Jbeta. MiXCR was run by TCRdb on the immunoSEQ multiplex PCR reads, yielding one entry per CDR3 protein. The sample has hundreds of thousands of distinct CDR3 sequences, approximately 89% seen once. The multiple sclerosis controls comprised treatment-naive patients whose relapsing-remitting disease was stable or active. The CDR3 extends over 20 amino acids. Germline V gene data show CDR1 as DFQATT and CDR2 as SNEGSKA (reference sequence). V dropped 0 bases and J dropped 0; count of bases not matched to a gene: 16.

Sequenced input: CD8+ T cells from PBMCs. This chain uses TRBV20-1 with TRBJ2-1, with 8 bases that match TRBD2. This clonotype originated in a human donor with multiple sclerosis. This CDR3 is CSARDLLGLAGTSSYNEQFF. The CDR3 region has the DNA TGCAGTGCTAGAGATCTCCTGGGTCTAGCGGGTACTAGCTCCTACAATGAGCAGTTCTTC.